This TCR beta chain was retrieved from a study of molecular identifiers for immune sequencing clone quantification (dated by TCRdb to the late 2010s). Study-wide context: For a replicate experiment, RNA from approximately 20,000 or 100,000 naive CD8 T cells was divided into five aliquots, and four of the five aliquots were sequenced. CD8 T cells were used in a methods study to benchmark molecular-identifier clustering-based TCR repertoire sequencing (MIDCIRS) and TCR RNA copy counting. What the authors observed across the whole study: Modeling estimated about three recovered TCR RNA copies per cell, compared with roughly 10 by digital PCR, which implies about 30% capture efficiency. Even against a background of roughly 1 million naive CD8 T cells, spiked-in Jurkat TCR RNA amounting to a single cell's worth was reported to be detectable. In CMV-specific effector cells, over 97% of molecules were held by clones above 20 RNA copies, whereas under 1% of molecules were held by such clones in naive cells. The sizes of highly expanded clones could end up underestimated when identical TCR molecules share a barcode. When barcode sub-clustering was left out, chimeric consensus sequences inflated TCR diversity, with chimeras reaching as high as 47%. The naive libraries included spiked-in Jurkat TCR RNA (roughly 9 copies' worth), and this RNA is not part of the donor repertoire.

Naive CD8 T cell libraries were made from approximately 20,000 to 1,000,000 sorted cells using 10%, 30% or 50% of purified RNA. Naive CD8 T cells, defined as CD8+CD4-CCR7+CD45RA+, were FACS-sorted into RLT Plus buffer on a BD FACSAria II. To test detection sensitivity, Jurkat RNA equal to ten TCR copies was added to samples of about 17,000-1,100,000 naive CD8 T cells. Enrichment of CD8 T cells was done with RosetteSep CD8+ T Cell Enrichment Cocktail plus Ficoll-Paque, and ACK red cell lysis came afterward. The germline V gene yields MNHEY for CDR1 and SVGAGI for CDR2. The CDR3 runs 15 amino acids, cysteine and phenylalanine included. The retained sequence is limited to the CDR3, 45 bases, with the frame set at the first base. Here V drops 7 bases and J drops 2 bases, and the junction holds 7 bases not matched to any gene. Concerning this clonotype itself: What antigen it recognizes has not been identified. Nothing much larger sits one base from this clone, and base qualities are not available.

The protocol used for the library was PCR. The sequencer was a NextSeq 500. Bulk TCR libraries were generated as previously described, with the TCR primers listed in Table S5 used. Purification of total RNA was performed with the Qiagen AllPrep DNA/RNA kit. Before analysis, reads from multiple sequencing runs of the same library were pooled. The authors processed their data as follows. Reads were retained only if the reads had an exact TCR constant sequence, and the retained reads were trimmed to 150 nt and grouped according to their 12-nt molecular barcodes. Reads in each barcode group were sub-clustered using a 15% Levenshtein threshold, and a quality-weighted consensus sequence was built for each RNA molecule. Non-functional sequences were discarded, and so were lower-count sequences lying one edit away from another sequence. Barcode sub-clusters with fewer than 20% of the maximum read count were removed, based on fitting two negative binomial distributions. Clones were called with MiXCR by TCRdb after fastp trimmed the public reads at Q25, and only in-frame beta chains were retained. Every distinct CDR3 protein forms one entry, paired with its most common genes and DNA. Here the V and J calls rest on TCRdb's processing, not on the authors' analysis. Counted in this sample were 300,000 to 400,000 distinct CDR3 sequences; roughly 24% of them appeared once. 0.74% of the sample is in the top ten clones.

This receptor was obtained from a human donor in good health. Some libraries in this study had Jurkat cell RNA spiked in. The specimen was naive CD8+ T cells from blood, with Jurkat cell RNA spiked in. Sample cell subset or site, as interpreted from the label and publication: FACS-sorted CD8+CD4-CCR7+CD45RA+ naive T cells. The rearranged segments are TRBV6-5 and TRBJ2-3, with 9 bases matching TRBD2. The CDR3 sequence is CASTKAGGLTDTQYF. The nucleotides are TGTGCCAGCACGAAGGCGGGAGGGCTCACAGATACGCAGTATTTT.